This T cell receptor (beta chain) originates from a study of OX40 agonist ivuxolimab in advanced cancers. At the level of the study: Patients were dosed with the agonistic anti-OX40 (CD134) antibody ivuxolimab. Those treated in dose escalation had hepatocellular carcinoma, melanoma, renal cell cancer or head and neck cancer. Study-level findings and limits: Researchers did not establish what antigens the expanded peripheral T cells target.

The germline V and J ends were trimmed by 1 base and 4 bases, with 5 bases remaining between them. The CDR3 totals 12 residues. Germline V CDR1 and CDR2: SGHTA, FQGTGA. Systemic immunosuppression or autoimmune disease history was grounds to exclude patients. Profiled with immunoSEQ multiplex PCR; TCRdb holds only in-frame clones, not every one. The sample has tens of thousands of clones, 90% seen once. To note about this clone: The antigen remains undetermined.

Sample: CD4+ or CD8+ T cells sorted from blood, taken in a trial of the OX40 agonist ivuxolimab. The receptor was isolated from an adult with an advanced solid tumor such as melanoma, head and neck, liver or kidney cancer. This rearrangement joins TRBV7-3 to TRBJ2-7, with no clear D. The CDR3 DNA reads as TGTGCCAGCAGCTTAAAGGGATACGAGCAGTACTTC. Translation: CASSLKGYEQYF.